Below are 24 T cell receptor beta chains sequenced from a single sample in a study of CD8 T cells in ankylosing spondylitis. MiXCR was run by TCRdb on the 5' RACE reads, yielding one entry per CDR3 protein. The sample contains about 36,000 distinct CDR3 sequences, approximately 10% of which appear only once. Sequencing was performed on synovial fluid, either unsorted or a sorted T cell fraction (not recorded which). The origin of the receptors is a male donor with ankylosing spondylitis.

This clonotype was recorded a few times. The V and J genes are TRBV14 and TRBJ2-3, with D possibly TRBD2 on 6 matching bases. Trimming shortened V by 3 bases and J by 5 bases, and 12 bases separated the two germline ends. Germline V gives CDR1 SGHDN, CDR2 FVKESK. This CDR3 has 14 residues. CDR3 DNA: TGTGCCAGCAGCCACGTTGGAGCGGGAGATACGCAGTATTTT. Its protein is CASSHVGAGDTQYF.

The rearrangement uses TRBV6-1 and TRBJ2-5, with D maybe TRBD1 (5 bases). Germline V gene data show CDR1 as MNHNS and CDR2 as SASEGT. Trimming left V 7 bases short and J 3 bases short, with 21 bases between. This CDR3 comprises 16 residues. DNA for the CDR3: TGTGCCAGCACCAAACAAAGGGTGACAGTAGAAGAGACCCAGTACTTC. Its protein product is CASTKQRVTVEETQYF.

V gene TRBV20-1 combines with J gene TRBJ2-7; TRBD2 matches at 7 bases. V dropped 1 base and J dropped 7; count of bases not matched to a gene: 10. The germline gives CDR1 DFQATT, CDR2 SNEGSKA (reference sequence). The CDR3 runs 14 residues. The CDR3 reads CSARGVGGLGEQYF. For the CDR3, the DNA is TGCAGTGCTAGAGGAGTGGGAGGGCTCGGGGAGCAGTACTTC.

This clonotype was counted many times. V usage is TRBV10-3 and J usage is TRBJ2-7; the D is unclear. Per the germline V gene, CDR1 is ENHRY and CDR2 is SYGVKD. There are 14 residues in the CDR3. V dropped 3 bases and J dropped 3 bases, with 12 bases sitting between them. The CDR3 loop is CAISDRGKVYEQYF. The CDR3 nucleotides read TGTGCCATCAGTGACCGCGGCAAGGTCTACGAGCAGTACTTC.

CDR3 in DNA: TGCGCCAGCAGCCCCGGGGGGGCGGGAGTAGGCTACGAGCAGTACTTC. Translated: CASSPGGAGVGYEQYF. The chain recombines TRBV5-1 with TRBJ2-7; the match to TRBD2 covers 8 bases. CDR1 is SGHRS, CDR2 YFSETQ, per germline. V lost 4 bases, J lost 3 bases, and 12 bases stayed unmatched. CDR3 length: 16 residues.

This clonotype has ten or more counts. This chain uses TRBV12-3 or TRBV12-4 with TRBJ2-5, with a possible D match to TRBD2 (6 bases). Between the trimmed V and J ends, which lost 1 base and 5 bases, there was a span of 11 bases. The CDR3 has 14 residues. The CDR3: CASSLGYGGETQYF. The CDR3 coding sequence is TGTGCCAGCAGTTTAGGGTACGGAGGGGAGACCCAGTACTTC.

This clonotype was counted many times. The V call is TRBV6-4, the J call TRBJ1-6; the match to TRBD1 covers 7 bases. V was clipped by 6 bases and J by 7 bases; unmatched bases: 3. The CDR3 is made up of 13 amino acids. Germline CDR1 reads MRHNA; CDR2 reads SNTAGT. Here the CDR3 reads CASRQGENSPLHF. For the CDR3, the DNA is TGTGCCAGCAGGCAGGGGGAGAATTCACCCCTCCACTTT.

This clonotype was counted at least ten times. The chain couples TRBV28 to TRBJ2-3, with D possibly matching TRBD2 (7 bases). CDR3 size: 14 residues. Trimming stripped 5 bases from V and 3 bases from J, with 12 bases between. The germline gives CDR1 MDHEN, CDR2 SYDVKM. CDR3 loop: CASSRGRGTDTQYF. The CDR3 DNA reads TGTGCCAGCAGTAGGGGGAGGGGAACAGATACGCAGTATTTT.

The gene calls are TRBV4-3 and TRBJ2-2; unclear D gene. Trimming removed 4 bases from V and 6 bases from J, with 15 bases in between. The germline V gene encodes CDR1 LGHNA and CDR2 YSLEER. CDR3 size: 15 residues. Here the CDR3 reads CASSPSGGWAGELFF. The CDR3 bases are TGCGCCAGCAGCCCCTCCGGCGGTTGGGCCGGGGAGCTGTTTTTT.

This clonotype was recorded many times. The CDR3, as DNA: TGCAGCGCCCCATCGGGACAGGGTTACAATGAGCAGTTCTTC. Protein sequence: CSAPSGQGYNEQFF. The V and J genes are TRBV29-1 and TRBJ2-1, with TRBD1 matching over 9 bases. V dropped 7 bases and J dropped 4; count of bases not matched to a gene: 8. The CDR3 runs 14 residues. The V gene's germline CDR1 is SQVTM and CDR2 ANQGSEA.

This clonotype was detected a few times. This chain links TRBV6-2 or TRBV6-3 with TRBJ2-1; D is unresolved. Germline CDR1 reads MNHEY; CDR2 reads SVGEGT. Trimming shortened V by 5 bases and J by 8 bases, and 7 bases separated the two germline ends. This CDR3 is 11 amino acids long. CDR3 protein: CASSLIDEQFF. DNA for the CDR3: TGTGCCAGCAGTCTAATAGATGAGCAGTTCTTC.

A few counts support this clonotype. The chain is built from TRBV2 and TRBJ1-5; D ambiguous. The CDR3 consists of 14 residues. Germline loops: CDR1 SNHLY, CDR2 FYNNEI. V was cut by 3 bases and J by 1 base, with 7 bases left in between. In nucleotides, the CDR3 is TGTGCCAGCAGTGACCGGTTGAGCAATCAGCCCCAGCATTTT. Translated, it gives CASSDRLSNQPQHF.

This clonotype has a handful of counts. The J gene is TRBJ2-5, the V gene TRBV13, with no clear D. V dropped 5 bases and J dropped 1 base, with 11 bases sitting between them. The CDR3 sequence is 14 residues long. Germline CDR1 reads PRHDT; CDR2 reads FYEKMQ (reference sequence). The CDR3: CASSHRRFQETQYF. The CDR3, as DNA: TGTGCCAGCAGCCACCGACGGTTCCAAGAGACCCAGTACTTC. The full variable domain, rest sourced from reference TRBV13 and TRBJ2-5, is AAGVIQSPRHLIKEKRETATLKCYPIPRHDTVYWYQQGPGQDPQFLISFYEKMQSDKGSIPDRFSAQQFSDYHSELNMSSLELGDSALYFCASSHRRFQETQYFGPGTRLLVL.

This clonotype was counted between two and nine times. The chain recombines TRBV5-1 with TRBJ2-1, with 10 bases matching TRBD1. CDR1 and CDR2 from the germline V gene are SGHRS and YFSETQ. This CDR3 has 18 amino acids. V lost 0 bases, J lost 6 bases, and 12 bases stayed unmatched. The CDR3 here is CASSLGRVRGTGVNEQFF. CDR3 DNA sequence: TGCGCCAGCAGCTTGGGAAGGGTCAGAGGGACAGGGGTCAATGAGCAGTTCTTC.

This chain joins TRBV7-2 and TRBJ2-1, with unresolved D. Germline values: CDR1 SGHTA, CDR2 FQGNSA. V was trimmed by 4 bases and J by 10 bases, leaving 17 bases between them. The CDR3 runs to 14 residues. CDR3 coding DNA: TGTGCCAGCAGCTCCTCATTCCTGGGCTCAGAGCAGTTCTTC. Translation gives CASSSSFLGSEQFF.

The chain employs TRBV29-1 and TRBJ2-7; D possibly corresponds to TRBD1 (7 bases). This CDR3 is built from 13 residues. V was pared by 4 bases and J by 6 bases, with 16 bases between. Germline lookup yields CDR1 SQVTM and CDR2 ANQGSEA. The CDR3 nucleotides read TGCAGCGTTGTTCTAATTCAGGGGGGCGAGCAGTACTTC. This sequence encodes CSVVLIQGGEQYF.

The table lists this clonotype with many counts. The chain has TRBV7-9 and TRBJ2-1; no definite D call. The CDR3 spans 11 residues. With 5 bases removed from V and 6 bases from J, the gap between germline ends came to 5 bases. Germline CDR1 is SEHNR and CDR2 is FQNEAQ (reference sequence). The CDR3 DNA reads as TGTGCCAGCAGCGCCGTCAATGAGCAGTTCTTC. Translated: CASSAVNEQFF.

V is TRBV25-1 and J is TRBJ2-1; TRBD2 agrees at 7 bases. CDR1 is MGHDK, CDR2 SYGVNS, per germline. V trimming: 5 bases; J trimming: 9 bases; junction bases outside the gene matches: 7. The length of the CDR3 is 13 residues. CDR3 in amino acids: CASSIQTSTEQFF. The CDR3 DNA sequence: TGTGCCAGCAGTATCCAGACTAGCACTGAGCAGTTCTTC.

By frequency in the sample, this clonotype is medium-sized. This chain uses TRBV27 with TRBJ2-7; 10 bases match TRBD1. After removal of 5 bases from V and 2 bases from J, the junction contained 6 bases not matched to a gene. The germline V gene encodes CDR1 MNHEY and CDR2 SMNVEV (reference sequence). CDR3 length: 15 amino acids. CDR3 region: CASSPRTGGAYEQYF. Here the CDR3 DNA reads TGTGCCAGCAGTCCCCGGACAGGGGGGGCCTACGAGCAGTACTTC.

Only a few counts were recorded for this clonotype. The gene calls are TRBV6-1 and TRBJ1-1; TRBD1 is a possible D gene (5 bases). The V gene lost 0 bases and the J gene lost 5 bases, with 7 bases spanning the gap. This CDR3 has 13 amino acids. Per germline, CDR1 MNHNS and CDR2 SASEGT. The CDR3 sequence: CASSEAGGTEAFF. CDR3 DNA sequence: TGTGCCAGCAGTGAAGCCGGGGGGACTGAAGCTTTCTTT.

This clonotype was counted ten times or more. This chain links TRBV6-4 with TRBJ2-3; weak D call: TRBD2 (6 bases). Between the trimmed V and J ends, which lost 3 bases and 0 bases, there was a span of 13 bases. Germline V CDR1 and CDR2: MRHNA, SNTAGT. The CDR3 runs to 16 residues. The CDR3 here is CASSEDVGGSTDTQYF. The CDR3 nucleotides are TGTGCCAGCAGTGAAGACGTGGGGGGAAGCACAGATACGCAGTATTTT.

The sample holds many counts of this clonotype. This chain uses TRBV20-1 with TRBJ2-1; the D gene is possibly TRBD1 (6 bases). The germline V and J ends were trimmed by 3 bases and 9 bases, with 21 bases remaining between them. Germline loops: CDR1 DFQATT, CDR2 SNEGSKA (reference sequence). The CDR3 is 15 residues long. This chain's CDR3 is CSASNVRGLGGEQFF. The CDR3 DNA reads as TGCAGTGCTAGCAATGTCAGGGGCTTAGGTGGTGAGCAGTTCTTC.

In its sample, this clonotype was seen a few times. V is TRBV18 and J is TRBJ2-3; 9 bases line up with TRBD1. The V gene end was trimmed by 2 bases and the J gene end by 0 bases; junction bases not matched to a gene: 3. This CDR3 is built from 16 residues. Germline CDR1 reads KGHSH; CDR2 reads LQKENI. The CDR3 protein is CASSPTGTGSTDTQYF. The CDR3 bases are TGTGCCAGCTCACCAACCGGGACAGGGAGCACAGATACGCAGTATTTT. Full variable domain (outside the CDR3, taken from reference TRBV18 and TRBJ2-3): NAGVMQNPRHLVRRRGQEARLRCSPMKGHSHVYWYRQLPEEGLKFMVYLQKENIIDESGMPKERFSAEFPKEGPSILRIQQVVRGDSAAYFCASSPTGTGSTDTQYFGPGTRLTVL.

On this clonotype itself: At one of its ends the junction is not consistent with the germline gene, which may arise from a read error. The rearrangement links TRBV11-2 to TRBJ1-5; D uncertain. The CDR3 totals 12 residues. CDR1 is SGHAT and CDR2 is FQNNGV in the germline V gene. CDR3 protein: CASSIENQPQHF. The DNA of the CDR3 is TGTGCCAGCAGCATAGAGAATCAGCCCCAGCATTTT.